These 5 T cell receptor beta chains originate from one sample sequenced in a study of shared clonotypes between healthy human individuals. The repertoire was sequenced with immunoSEQ multiplex PCR; TCRdb's copy has only in-frame clones and lacks some. The data hold over a million clones, with 96% observed a single time. Input material: naive CD4+ T cells sorted from blood. Subset here: CD45RA+ positively selected. The source of these receptors is a man under 40 in good health.

In this sample, this clone turned up once. This chain joins TRBV4-3 and TRBJ1-3; no clear D gene. Germline CDR1 is LGHNA and CDR2 is YSLEER. The CDR3 spans 12 residues. The V gene lost 5 bases and the J gene lost 2 bases, with 4 bases spanning the gap. The CDR3 spells CASSNAGNTIYF. The CDR3 DNA follows: TGCGCCAGCAGCAACGCTGGAAACACCATATATTTT.

In its sample, this clone was seen once. In DNA, the CDR3 is TGTGCCAGCAGCTTGTTTTTGCGAGAGACCCAGTACTTC. Translating gives CASSLFLRETQYF. The V gene is TRBV5-8, the J gene TRBJ2-5; D unresolved. Germline V gene lookup returns CDR1 SGHTS and CDR2 YDEGEE. V lost 1 base, J lost 4 bases, and 8 bases lay in between. The CDR3 contains 13 residues.

The chain employs TRBV20-1 and TRBJ2-5, with a possible D match to TRBD2 (5 bases). The CDR3 covers 8 residues. Germline V gene sequence: CDR1 DFQATT, CDR2 SNEGSKA (reference sequence). Here the CDR3 DNA reads TGCAGGATAGGGAGCCAGTACTTC. This encodes CRIGSQYF.

V is TRBV11-2 and J is TRBJ2-7; D is tentatively TRBD1 or TRBD2 (5 bases each). Trimming took 4 bases from V and 3 from J, leaving 16 bases between them. The CDR3 extends over 15 amino acids. Germline-derived CDR1 and CDR2 are SGHAT and FQNNGV. The CDR3 reads CASSSLRDGNYEQYF. The CDR3, as DNA: TGTGCCAGCAGCTCGCTAAGGGACGGTAACTACGAGCAGTACTTC. Supplemented by reference TRBV11-2 and TRBJ2-7, the full variable domain reads EAGVAQSPRYKIIEKRQSVAFWCNPISGHATLYWYQQILGQGPKLLIQFQNNGVVDDSQLPKDRFSAERLKGVDSTLKIQPAKLEDSAVYLCASSSLRDGNYEQYFGPGTRLTVT.

V and J are TRBV29-1 and TRBJ2-3; D ambiguous. The germline V and J ends were trimmed by 2 bases and 8 bases, with 17 bases remaining between them. This CDR3 contains 14 residues. The germline gives CDR1 SQVTM, CDR2 ANQGSEA. The CDR3: CSVEWANDVPTQYF. For the CDR3, the DNA is TGCAGCGTTGAATGGGCGAATGACGTCCCTACGCAGTATTTT.